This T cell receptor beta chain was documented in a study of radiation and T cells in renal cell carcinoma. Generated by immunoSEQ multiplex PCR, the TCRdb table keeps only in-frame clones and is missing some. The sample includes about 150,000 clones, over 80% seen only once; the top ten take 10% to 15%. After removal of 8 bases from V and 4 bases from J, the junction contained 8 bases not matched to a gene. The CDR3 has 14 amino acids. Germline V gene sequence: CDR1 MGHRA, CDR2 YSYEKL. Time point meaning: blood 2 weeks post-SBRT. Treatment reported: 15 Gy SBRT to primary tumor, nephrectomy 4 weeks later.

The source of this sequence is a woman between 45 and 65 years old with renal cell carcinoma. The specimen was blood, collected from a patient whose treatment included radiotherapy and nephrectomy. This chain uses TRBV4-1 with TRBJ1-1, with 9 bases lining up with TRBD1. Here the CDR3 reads CASGGGQGPTEAFF. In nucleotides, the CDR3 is TGCGCCAGCGGGGGGGGACAGGGACCCACTGAAGCTTTCTTT.